This TCR beta chain appears in the sequencing data of a study of CD8+ T cells in alopecia areata. Treatment noted: oral pan-JAK inhibitor, 5-10 mg twice daily. T lymphocytes (CD4+ and CD8+) were sorted from PBMCs. Once RNA had been extracted, it was reverse transcribed into cDNA to act as the sequencing template. Some clones are missing from TCRdb's copy, which holds only in-frame ones; the method was immunoSEQ multiplex PCR. The sample lists some 190,000 clones; 40% to 55% were seen once. Study results and limitations: Many expanded lesional clones persisted during tofacitinib (in both scalp and blood).

CDR1 LGHNA and CDR2 YNFKEQ come from the germline V gene. V gave up 1 base and J gave up 6 bases, with 13 bases separating them. The CDR3 spans 15 residues. Regarding this clone: Its specificity is unknown.

The origin of this receptor is a human donor with alopecia areata. The sequenced sample was CD8+ T cells sorted from blood, obtained around week 54, from a patient treated with tofacitinib. The gene calls are TRBV4-2 and TRBJ1-5; weak D call: TRBD1 (5 bases). The CDR3 loop reads CASSQVSGLGQPQHF. The CDR3, as DNA: TGTGCCAGCAGCCAAGTTTCAGGGCTAGGTCAGCCCCAGCATTTT.